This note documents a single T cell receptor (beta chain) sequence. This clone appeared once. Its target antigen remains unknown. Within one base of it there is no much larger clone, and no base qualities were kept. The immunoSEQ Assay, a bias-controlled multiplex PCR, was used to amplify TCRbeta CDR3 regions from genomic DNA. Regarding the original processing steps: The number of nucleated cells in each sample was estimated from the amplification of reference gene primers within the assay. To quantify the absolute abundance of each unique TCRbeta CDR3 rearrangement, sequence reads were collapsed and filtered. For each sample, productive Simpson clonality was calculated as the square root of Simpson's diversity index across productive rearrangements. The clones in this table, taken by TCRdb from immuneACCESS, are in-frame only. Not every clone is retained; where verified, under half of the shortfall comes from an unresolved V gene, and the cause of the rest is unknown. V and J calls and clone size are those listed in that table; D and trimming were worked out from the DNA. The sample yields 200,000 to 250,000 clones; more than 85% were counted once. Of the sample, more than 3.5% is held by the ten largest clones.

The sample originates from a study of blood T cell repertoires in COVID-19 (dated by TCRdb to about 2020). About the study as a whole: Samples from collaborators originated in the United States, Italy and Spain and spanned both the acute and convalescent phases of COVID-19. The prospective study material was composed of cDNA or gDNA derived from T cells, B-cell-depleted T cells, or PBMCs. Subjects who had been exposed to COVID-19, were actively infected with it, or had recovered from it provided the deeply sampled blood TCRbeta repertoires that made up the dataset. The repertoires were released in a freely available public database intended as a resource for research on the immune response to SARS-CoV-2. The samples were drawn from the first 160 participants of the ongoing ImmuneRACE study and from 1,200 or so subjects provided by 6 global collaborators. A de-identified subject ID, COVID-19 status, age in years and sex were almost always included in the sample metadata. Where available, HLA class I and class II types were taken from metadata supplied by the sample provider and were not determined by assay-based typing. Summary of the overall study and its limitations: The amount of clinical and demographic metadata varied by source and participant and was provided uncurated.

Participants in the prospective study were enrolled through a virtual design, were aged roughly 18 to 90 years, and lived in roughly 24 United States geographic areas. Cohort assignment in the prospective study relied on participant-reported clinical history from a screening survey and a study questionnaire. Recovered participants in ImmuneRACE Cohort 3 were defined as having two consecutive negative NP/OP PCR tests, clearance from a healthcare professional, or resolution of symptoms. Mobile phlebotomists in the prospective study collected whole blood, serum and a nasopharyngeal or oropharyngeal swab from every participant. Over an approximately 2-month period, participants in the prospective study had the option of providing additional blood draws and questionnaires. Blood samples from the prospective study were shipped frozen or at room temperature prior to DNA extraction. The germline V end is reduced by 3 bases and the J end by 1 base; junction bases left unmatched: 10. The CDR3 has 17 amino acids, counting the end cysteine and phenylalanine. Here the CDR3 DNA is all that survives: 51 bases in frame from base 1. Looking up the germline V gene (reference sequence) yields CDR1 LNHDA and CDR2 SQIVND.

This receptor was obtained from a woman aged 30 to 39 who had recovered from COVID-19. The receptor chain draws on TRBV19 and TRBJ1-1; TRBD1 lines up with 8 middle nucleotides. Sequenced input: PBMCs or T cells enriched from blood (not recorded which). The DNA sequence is TGTGCCAGTAGTATTTTTTTCAAAGGGACAGGGAACACTGAAGCTTTCTTT. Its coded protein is CASSIFFKGTGNTEAFF.